This T cell receptor (beta chain) was retrieved from a study of shared clonotypes between healthy human individuals. Study-level points and caveats: The study found lower generation probabilities in non-shared clonotypes than in those shared by all four donors.

On this clone: No antigen is known for it.

This CDR3 comprises 16 residues. Unmatched junction bases numbered 5, after V lost 4 bases and J lost 5 bases. CDR1 is SGHRS and CDR2 is YFSETQ in the germline V gene. Clones were read by immunoSEQ multiplex PCR, and TCRdb kept only the in-frame ones, dropping some. The sample holds some 900,000 clones; around three quarters are singletons and the top ten take about 1.5%. The chain links TRBV5-1 to TRBJ2-1; TRBD2 aligns across 14 bases. The source material was memory CD4+ T cells sorted from blood. Subset given: CD45RA-negative fraction. This TCR was sampled from a man between 18 and 35 years old in good health. The CDR3 sequence is CASSKTSGGANNEQFF. In DNA, the CDR3 is TGCGCCAGCAGCAAGACTAGCGGGGGGGCAAACAATGAGCAGTTCTTC.